The rows below give T cell receptor beta chains drawn from one sample of a study of T cell responses to AZD1222 COVID-19 vaccine. This table comes from immunoSEQ multiplex PCR, and its TCRdb copy is limited to in-frame clones, with some not included. The repertoire includes 200,000 or so clones, approximately 90% of them detected once, and under 8% sits in the top ten. The sample in question was peripheral blood, obtained on day 0 of AZD1222 vaccination. Every receptor here comes from an adult in good health. CDR3s include the opening cysteine and the closing phenylalanine or tryptophan. A D gene is named only where the DNA matches it firmly.

TRBV6-5	NA	TRBJ2-2	CASMTAGVGGELFF
TRBV25-1	TRBD2	TRBJ2-1	CASSEYDPTSGGAKFF
TRBV18	NA	TRBJ2-2	CASSPPPPGELFF
TRBV6-5	NA	TRBJ1-5	CASSFLEGNQPQHF
TRBV18	TRBD1	TRBJ2-2	CASSPMGQGARTGELFF
TRBV5-8	NA	TRBJ1-4	CASSPLGGQRNEKLFF
TRBV28	NA	TRBJ2-7	CASSLGGIVNEQYF
TRBV6-2/TRBV6-3	NA	TRBJ2-5	CASSFRTYSETQYF
TRBV18	NA	TRBJ1-2	CASSPLADTNYGYTF
TRBV9	TRBD2	TRBJ2-1	CASSVDPSGSNEQFF
TRBV19	NA	TRBJ1-1	CASSPRGETEAFF
TRBV24-1	TRBD1	TRBJ2-3	CATNELGTGQSTDTQYF
TRBV10-3	TRBD1	TRBJ1-3	CAIGRGPGNTIYF
TRBV30	NA	TRBJ1-5	CAWSRDTPGTEPQHF
TRBV7-9	NA	TRBJ1-1	CASSLQQSNEAFF
TRBV19	TRBD1	TRBJ2-1	CASSIGGRGRNEQFF
TRBV7-2	TRBD1	TRBJ2-5	CASSQTGGVQTQYF
TRBV28	NA	TRBJ1-5	CASRAWGGLYQPQHF
TRBV4-1	TRBD1	TRBJ1-4	CASSQRGTGDEKLFF
TRBV10-3	TRBD1	TRBJ1-5	CASRPDRGNQPQHF
TRBV28	NA	TRBJ1-2	CASSLSGREGYTF
TRBV19	TRBD1	TRBJ2-4	CASGQGELAKNIQYF
TRBV3-1/TRBV3-2	TRBD1	TRBJ2-1	CASSLNRGLSENEQFF
TRBV5-1	TRBD2	TRBJ2-3	CASSFLAGAITDTQYF